This TCR beta chain came from a study of cytomegalovirus exposure and HLA in healthy donors. V lost 4 bases to trimming and J lost 4 bases, with 22 bases between them. Germline V lookup: CDR1 LGHNA, CDR2 YNFKEQ. This CDR3 comprises 17 residues. 60 Vbeta and 13 Jbeta primers were used in PCR. The assay was immunoSEQ multiplex PCR, and TCRdb's table has in-frame clones only and misses some. This table holds some 190,000 clones, about 77% found once. The V and J genes are TRBV4-2 and TRBJ2-5, with D possibly matching TRBD2 (5 bases). The origin of this receptor is a woman under 40 in good health and CMV-seropositive. Sequencing was carried out using PBMCs. The CDR3 sequence is CASSPEGALGSGETQYF. CDR3 sequence (DNA): TGTGCCAGCAGCCCCGAGGGAGCCCTGGGGAGTGGAGAGACCCAGTACTTC.